These 25 T cell receptor beta chains came from one sample sequenced in a study of cytomegalovirus exposure and HLA in healthy donors. Using immunoSEQ multiplex PCR, the repertoire was profiled, and TCRdb retains in-frame clones only, with some absent. The repertoire consists of 200,000 to 250,000 clones, with approximately 90% occurring once and the leading ten covering about 2.5%. Sequencing input: PBMCs. The receptors shown here come from a man aged 18 to 29 in good health and CMV-seronegative.

J is TRBJ2-5 and V is TRBV7-2; tentative D call: TRBD2 (5 bases). From germline, CDR1 is SGHTA and CDR2 FQGNSA. V dropped 1 base and J dropped 5 bases, with 14 bases sitting between them. The CDR3 has 15 amino acids. The CDR3 spells CASSLVGGGGETQYF. In DNA, the CDR3 is TGTGCCAGCAGCTTAGTAGGAGGAGGTGGCGAGACCCAGTACTTC.

This chain connects TRBV6-5 to TRBJ1-2; D perhaps matches TRBD1 (5 bases). Germline CDR1 MNHEY, CDR2 SVGAGI. This CDR3 contains 14 residues. V dropped 7 bases and J dropped 7 bases, with 19 bases sitting between them. The CDR3 protein is CASTTIGGEAGYTF. CDR3 nucleotide sequence: TGTGCCAGCACTACTATCGGGGGGGAAGCTGGCTACACCTTC.

The CDR3 reads CASSVRPGLARSTDTQYF. CDR3 nucleotides: TGTGCCAGCAGCGTCCGCCCGGGACTAGCGCGTAGCACAGATACGCAGTATTTT. The chain uses TRBV28 and TRBJ2-3; 10 bases fit TRBD2. This CDR3 is built from 18 residues. The junction had 12 bases not matched to a gene; V was cut back by 6 bases and J by 0 bases. CDR1 is MDHEN, CDR2 SYDVKM, per germline.

This clone occurred a few times. The V gene is TRBV10-1, the J gene TRBJ1-5, with D uncertain. Germline assignment: CDR1 WNHNN and CDR2 SYGVQD (reference sequence). The CDR3 contains 10 residues. Deletions cut 4 bases from V and 9 bases from J, with 4 bases between. CDR3 sequence: CASSGAPQHF. In DNA form, the CDR3 reads TGCGCCAGCAGTGGCGCGCCCCAGCATTTT.

The chain combines TRBV15 with TRBJ2-1, with 10 bases fitting TRBD2. The CDR3 is 15 amino acids. V lost 1 base and J lost 9; bases outside the gene matches: 6. CDR1 is LNHNV and CDR2 is YYDKDF in the germline V gene (reference sequence). The CDR3, as DNA: TGTGCCACCAGCAGAGGGGGACTAGCGATTCCTGAGCAGTTCTTC. Protein sequence: CATSRGGLAIPEQFF.

V is TRBV4-3 and J is TRBJ1-4; D possibly corresponds to TRBD1 (5 bases). CDR3 size: 16 residues. Germline CDR1 reads LGHNA; CDR2 reads YSLEER. The V end lost 3 bases, the J end lost 0 bases, and 11 bases lay between the germline ends. CDR3 sequence reads: CASSQGIRATNEKLFF. The DNA of the CDR3 is TGCGCCAGCAGCCAGGGGATCAGGGCAACTAATGAAAAACTGTTTTTT.

The chain couples TRBV5-1 to TRBJ2-7, with a tentative D call TRBD2 (6 bases). The CDR3 has 14 residues. V was pared by 4 bases and J by 0 bases, with 11 bases between. Germline loops: CDR1 SGHRS, CDR2 YFSETQ. The CDR3 region is CASSGGVSSYEQYF. DNA for the CDR3: TGCGCCAGCAGCGGCGGGGTGAGCTCCTACGAGCAGTACTTC.

The chain carries TRBV7-2 and TRBJ1-1; 12 bases agree with TRBD1. The germline V gene encodes CDR1 SGHTA and CDR2 FQGNSA. V was clipped by 3 bases and J by 4 bases; unmatched bases: 6. The CDR3 covers 16 residues. The DNA of the CDR3 is TGTGCCAGCAGCTTTTCCGGGACAGGGGGCGTCACTGAAGCTTTCTTT. Translating gives CASSFSGTGGVTEAFF.

This chain uses TRBV28 with TRBJ2-7, with D possibly TRBD2 on 6 matching bases. The CDR3 length is 16 residues. V was pared by 8 bases and J by 1 base, with 21 bases between. Germline V gene sequence: CDR1 MDHEN, CDR2 SYDVKM. In DNA form, the CDR3 reads TGTGCCAGCTATACATTACCCCCTAGCGAGTCCTACGAGCAGTACTTC. Protein sequence: CASYTLPPSESYEQYF.

This clone was seen a handful of times. CDR3 DNA: TGTGCCAGCAGCTTGAGTGCTAGCGGGATCCAAGCCTACGAGCAGTACTTC. Translating gives CASSLSASGIQAYEQYF. This chain joins TRBV5-4 and TRBJ2-7; 9 bases agree with TRBD2. Germline trimming cut 1 base from V and 2 bases from J; bases unmatched to any gene: 10. Looked up from germline, CDR1 is SGHNT and CDR2 is YYREEE (reference sequence). The CDR3 runs 17 residues.

The chain uses TRBV4-3 and TRBJ2-7; D is possibly TRBD2 (6 bases). With 0 bases removed from V and 0 bases from J, the gap between germline ends came to 9 bases. CDR3 size: 15 residues. CDR1 LGHNA and CDR2 YSLEER come from the germline V gene. This CDR3 is CASSQDQEGSYEQYF. The CDR3 DNA is TGCGCCAGCAGCCAAGATCAGGAGGGCTCCTACGAGCAGTACTTC.

The CDR3 reads CASSQDGTGYQPQHF. As DNA, the CDR3 is TGCGCCAGCAGCCAAGACGGCACAGGGTATCAGCCCCAGCATTTT. This chain joins TRBV4-3 and TRBJ1-5; perhaps TRBD1 as D (6 bases). Trimming removed 0 bases at V and 5 bases at J, with 11 bases between. This CDR3 is 15 amino acids long. CDR1 is LGHNA and CDR2 is YSLEER in the germline V gene.

The rearrangement joins TRBV7-2 to TRBJ1-1; D remains unclear. The CDR3 loop spans 14 amino acids. Germline CDR1 and CDR2: SGHTA and FQGNSA. The V gene lost 2 bases and the J gene lost 6 bases, with 13 bases spanning the gap. CDR3: CASSLSASSAEAFF. The CDR3 region has the DNA TGTGCCAGCAGCTTAAGTGCATCAAGCGCTGAAGCTTTCTTT.

This clone showed up just once. V gene TRBV2 combines with J gene TRBJ2-7, with 9 bases matching TRBD1. This CDR3 comprises 14 residues. The germline CDR1 and CDR2 sequences are SNHLY and FYNNEI. The J segment lost 2 bases and the V segment lost 2 bases, leaving 1 base of the junction unmatched. CDR3 amino acids: CASSENRGPYEQYF. CDR3 nucleotides: TGTGCCAGCAGTGAAAACAGGGGGCCCTACGAGCAGTACTTC. Using reference TRBV2 and TRBJ2-7 for the parts outside the CDR3, the full variable domain is EPEVTQTPSHQVTQMGQEVILRCVPISNHLYFYWYRQILGQKVEFLVSFYNNEISEKSEIFDDQFSVERPDGSNFTLKIRSTKLEDSAMYFCASSENRGPYEQYFGPGTRLTVT.

The chain is built from TRBV19 and TRBJ2-6; no definite D call. Germline assignment: CDR1 LNHDA and CDR2 SQIVND (reference sequence). This CDR3 has 12 amino acids. Trimming removed 6 bases at V and 4 bases at J, with 4 bases between. CDR3: CASRSGANVLTF. DNA for the CDR3: TGTGCCAGTAGATCAGGGGCCAACGTCCTGACTTTC.

The chain recombines TRBV5-1 with TRBJ1-4; TRBD1 matches 7 bases. CDR3 size: 15 residues. Losses at the gene ends were 4 bases for V and 3 bases for J; bases not matched to a gene: 6. Germline V gene lookup returns CDR1 SGHRS and CDR2 YFSETQ. The CDR3 DNA sequence: TGCGCCAGCAGCCAAACAGGGGAATCTAATGAAAAACTGTTTTTT. This encodes CASSQTGESNEKLFF.

The DNA of the CDR3 is TGTGCCAGCAGCCTGGGAGTGTACCAAGAGACCCAGTACTTC. Its protein is CASSLGVYQETQYF. V is TRBV5-4 and J is TRBJ2-5; tentative D call: TRBD2 (5 bases). The germline V gene has CDR1 SGHNT and CDR2 YYREEE (reference sequence). Trimming took off 4 bases at V and 0 bases at J, with 10 bases between the two ends. The length of the CDR3 is 14 residues.

The J gene is TRBJ2-7, the V gene TRBV4-2; 8 bases are a match to TRBD1. The V segment lost 6 bases and the J segment 5 bases; nucleotides outside the gene matches: 12. Germline V gene data show CDR1 as LGHNA and CDR2 as YNFKEQ. The CDR3 spans 15 residues. The CDR3 is CASRQTQGASDEQYF. CDR3 bases: TGTGCCAGCAGACAAACCCAGGGGGCATCGGACGAGCAGTACTTC.

The chain joins TRBV27 to TRBJ2-7, with TRBD1 matching over 8 bases. This CDR3 comprises 11 residues. Trimming at V came to 9 bases and at J to 6 bases, leaving 4 bases not matched to a gene. Germline CDR1 MNHEY, CDR2 SMNVEV (reference sequence). The CDR3 here is CASAGTGEQYF. The CDR3 DNA reads TGTGCCAGTGCAGGGACAGGCGAGCAGTACTTC.

This chain connects TRBV5-1 to TRBJ2-7; 7 nucleotides align to TRBD1. Per the germline V gene, CDR1 is SGHRS and CDR2 is YFSETQ. The V gene end was trimmed by 4 bases and the J gene end by 5 bases; junction bases not matched to a gene: 9. The CDR3 spans 14 residues. This CDR3 is CASSPGTAADEQYF. In nucleotides, the CDR3 is TGCGCCAGCAGCCCAGGGACAGCGGCCGACGAGCAGTACTTC.

The rearrangement links TRBV27 to TRBJ2-7, with 15 bases lining up with TRBD2. The ends lost 4 bases at V and 9 bases at J; junction bases unmatched: 4. This CDR3 comprises 14 residues. Germline CDR1 MNHEY, CDR2 SMNVEV (reference sequence). The CDR3 is CASSSVGLAGGQYF. CDR3 in DNA: TGTGCCAGCAGTTCGGTGGGACTAGCGGGAGGGCAGTACTTC.

The gene calls are TRBV4-1 and TRBJ2-2; D gene ambiguous. Trimming took off 3 bases at V and 6 bases at J, with 8 bases between the two ends. Germline CDR1 MGHRA, CDR2 YSYEKL. This CDR3 has 13 residues. The CDR3 nucleotides are TGCGCCAGCAGCCAGAATCGGGCCGGGGAGCTGTTTTTT. Its translation is CASSQNRAGELFF.

The count of this clone is one. The chain combines TRBV5-1 with TRBJ1-3; D is ambiguous. This CDR3 comprises 14 residues. Germline CDR1 SGHRS, CDR2 YFSETQ. Trimming left V 0 bases short and J 3 bases short, with 7 bases between. The CDR3, as DNA: TGCGCCAGCAGCTTGGAAAGGAGTGGAAACACCATATATTTT. Protein product: CASSLERSGNTIYF.

The chain combines TRBV4-1 with TRBJ2-1; D gene unclear. This CDR3 has 16 amino acids. V was shortened by 4 bases and J by 0 bases, with 13 bases between the two germline ends. CDR1 and CDR2 (germline): MGHRA, YSYEKL. DNA of the CDR3: TGCGCCAGCAGCCTCTCGTCAACAAGCTCCTACAATGAGCAGTTCTTC. This codes for CASSLSSTSSYNEQFF.

V gene TRBV4-1 combines with J gene TRBJ2-7, with 8 nucleotides matching TRBD1. The germline V gene encodes CDR1 MGHRA and CDR2 YSYEKL. J gave up 2 bases and V 2 bases, and 5 bases lay outside the gene matches. This CDR3 spans 15 amino acids. CDR3 loop: CASSQSRQGTYEQYF. CDR3 coding DNA: TGCGCCAGCAGCCAATCGAGACAGGGGACCTACGAGCAGTACTTC.